The rows below give T cell receptor beta chains drawn from one sample of a study of PD-L1 blockade in urothelial cancer. Measured with immunoSEQ multiplex PCR; TCRdb has only the in-frame clones, and not every one. Among around 56,000 clones listed, about 86% were seen once. Source: PBMCs, taken around atezolizumab (anti-PD-L1) treatment. The receptors stem from a man aged 45 to 65 with urothelial cancer. The CDR3 runs from the conserved cysteine through the conserved F or W. The order of the fields is J gene, V gene, D gene, clone size, CDR3 protein, CDR3 DNA. A D gene is named only where the DNA matches it firmly. Size tells how often a clone was seen (once, few, many) or the class of an expanded clone, and some rows leave it out.

J gene: TRBJ1-4; V gene: TRBV18; D gene: TRBD1; clone size: NA; CDR3 protein: CASSLLPGQGSSTTNEKLFF; CDR3 DNA: TGTGCCAGCTCACTTCTACCGGGACAGGGTTCCTCTACAACTAATGAAAAACTGTTTTTT
J gene: TRBJ1-2; V gene: TRBV5-1; D gene: NA; clone size: NA; CDR3 protein: CASSWDKYYGYTF; CDR3 DNA: TGCGCCAGCAGCTGGGACAAGTACTATGGCTACACCTTC
J gene: TRBJ2-5; V gene: TRBV5-1; D gene: NA; clone size: NA; CDR3 protein: CASSFGFRRTVQETQYF; CDR3 DNA: TGCGCCAGCAGCTTCGGTTTTCGGAGGACAGTCCAAGAGACCCAGTACTTC
J gene: TRBJ1-5; V gene: TRBV4-1; D gene: NA; clone size: NA; CDR3 protein: CASSLGSGNQPQHF; CDR3 DNA: TGCGCCAGCAGCCTAGGGAGCGGCAATCAGCCCCAGCATTTT
J gene: TRBJ2-2; V gene: TRBV4-1; D gene: NA; clone size: NA; CDR3 protein: CASSQVEGYGELFF; CDR3 DNA: TGCGCCAGCAGCCAGGTAGAGGGCTACGGGGAGCTGTTTTTT
J gene: TRBJ2-7; V gene: TRBV11-2; D gene: NA; clone size: NA; CDR3 protein: CASSSYRDRSYEQYF; CDR3 DNA: TGTGCCAGCAGCTCCTACAGGGATAGGAGCTACGAGCAGTACTTC
J gene: TRBJ2-3; V gene: TRBV6-1; D gene: NA; clone size: NA; CDR3 protein: CASSEMASSLTDTQYF; CDR3 DNA: TGTGCCAGCAGTGAAATGGCTAGCAGTCTCACAGATACGCAGTATTTT
J gene: TRBJ2-1; V gene: TRBV7-2; D gene: TRBD2; clone size: NA; CDR3 protein: CASSFGGSNEQFF; CDR3 DNA: TGTGCCAGCAGCTTCGGCGGGAGCAATGAGCAGTTCTTC
J gene: TRBJ1-5; V gene: TRBV19; D gene: NA; clone size: NA; CDR3 protein: CASRKDRNQPQHF; CDR3 DNA: TGTGCCAGTAGGAAAGACAGAAATCAGCCCCAGCATTTT
J gene: TRBJ2-1; V gene: TRBV11-1; D gene: TRBD2; clone size: NA; CDR3 protein: CASSPWGTSGSNSNEQFF; CDR3 DNA: TGTGCCAGCAGCCCGTGGGGGACTAGCGGGAGTAATTCCAATGAGCAGTTCTTC
J gene: TRBJ2-5; V gene: TRBV7-3; D gene: NA; clone size: NA; CDR3 protein: CASSLGGELEETQYF; CDR3 DNA: TGTGCCAGCAGCCTGGGGGGTGAATTAGAAGAGACCCAGTACTTC
J gene: TRBJ2-5; V gene: TRBV25-1; D gene: TRBD2; clone size: NA; CDR3 protein: CASSIPGLAGETQYF; CDR3 DNA: TGTGCCAGCAGCATTCCGGGACTAGCGGGAGAGACCCAGTACTTC
J gene: TRBJ2-5; V gene: TRBV28; D gene: TRBD2; clone size: NA; CDR3 protein: CASTPGGAETQYF; CDR3 DNA: TGTGCCAGCACCCCGGGAGGGGCAGAGACCCAGTACTTC
J gene: TRBJ1-1; V gene: TRBV10-3; D gene: TRBD1; clone size: NA; CDR3 protein: CAISESVDRGAFF; CDR3 DNA: TGTGCCATCAGTGAGTCTGTGGACAGGGGAGCTTTCTTT
J gene: TRBJ1-1; V gene: TRBV2; D gene: TRBD1; clone size: NA; CDR3 protein: CASRVEGQGNTEAFF; CDR3 DNA: TGTGCCAGCAGAGTGGAGGGACAGGGGAACACTGAAGCTTTCTTT
J gene: TRBJ2-7; V gene: TRBV11-2; D gene: NA; clone size: NA; CDR3 protein: CASSSSPVAYEQYF; CDR3 DNA: TGTGCCAGCAGCTCTAGCCCGGTGGCCTACGAGCAGTACTTC
J gene: TRBJ1-5; V gene: TRBV28; D gene: NA; clone size: NA; CDR3 protein: CASSLGGGSRQPQHF; CDR3 DNA: TGTGCCAGCAGTTTAGGTGGAGGGAGTCGTCAGCCCCAGCATTTT
J gene: TRBJ2-7; V gene: TRBV28; D gene: NA; clone size: few; CDR3 protein: CASSPLPPLEQYF; CDR3 DNA: TGTGCCAGCAGTCCCCTTCCCCCTCTCGAGCAGTACTTC
J gene: TRBJ2-2; V gene: TRBV29-1; D gene: TRBD1; clone size: NA; CDR3 protein: CSVEDLINIQGTGELFF; CDR3 DNA: TGCAGCGTTGAAGACCTAATAAATATACAGGGGACCGGGGAGCTGTTTTTT
J gene: TRBJ1-1; V gene: TRBV9; D gene: TRBD1; clone size: NA; CDR3 protein: CASRNLGDRGYTEAFF; CDR3 DNA: TGTGCCAGCAGAAACTTGGGTGACAGGGGGTACACTGAAGCTTTCTTT
J gene: TRBJ2-1; V gene: TRBV30; D gene: NA; clone size: NA; CDR3 protein: CAWRTPAAKQFF; CDR3 DNA: TGTGCCTGGAGGACCCCAGCGGCTAAGCAGTTCTTC
J gene: TRBJ2-3; V gene: TRBV5-4; D gene: NA; clone size: NA; CDR3 protein: CASSLRVAGTDTQYF; CDR3 DNA: TGTGCCAGCAGCTTAAGAGTAGCAGGCACAGATACGCAGTATTTT
J gene: TRBJ2-3; V gene: TRBV27; D gene: NA; clone size: NA; CDR3 protein: CASSVNGLYTQYF; CDR3 DNA: TGTGCCAGCAGTGTCAACGGACTATATACGCAGTATTTT
J gene: TRBJ2-3; V gene: TRBV7-2; D gene: TRBD2; clone size: NA; CDR3 protein: CASSSRSGRDTQYF; CDR3 DNA: TGTGCCAGCAGCTCCCGTAGCGGGAGGGATACGCAGTATTTT
J gene: TRBJ2-3; V gene: TRBV2; D gene: TRBD2; clone size: NA; CDR3 protein: CASSETLTGGTDTQYF; CDR3 DNA: TGTGCCAGCAGTGAAACTCTTACGGGAGGGACAGATACGCAGTATTTT
J gene: TRBJ2-5; V gene: TRBV19; D gene: TRBD1; clone size: once; CDR3 protein: CASRGTQGAQTQYF; CDR3 DNA: TGTGCCAGTAGGGGGACACAGGGGGCGCAGACCCAGTACTTC
J gene: TRBJ1-5; V gene: TRBV19; D gene: TRBD1; clone size: NA; CDR3 protein: CASSEITGTGFQPQHF; CDR3 DNA: TGTGCCAGTAGTGAAATTACCGGGACAGGGTTTCAGCCCCAGCATTTT
J gene: TRBJ2-7; V gene: TRBV15; D gene: NA; clone size: NA; CDR3 protein: CATSSMLGAHYEQYF; CDR3 DNA: TGTGCCACCAGCAGTATGTTGGGGGCCCACTACGAGCAGTACTTC
J gene: TRBJ2-7; V gene: TRBV5-1; D gene: TRBD1; clone size: NA; CDR3 protein: CASSLTGTGVYEQYF; CDR3 DNA: TGCGCCAGCAGCTTGACCGGGACAGGGGTCTACGAGCAGTACTTC
J gene: TRBJ2-2; V gene: TRBV11-3; D gene: NA; clone size: NA; CDR3 protein: CASSLQVTGELFF; CDR3 DNA: TGTGCCAGCAGCTTACAGGTCACCGGGGAGCTGTTTTTT
J gene: TRBJ2-1; V gene: TRBV15; D gene: TRBD2; clone size: NA; CDR3 protein: CATSRVPLQSGTNYNEQFF; CDR3 DNA: TGTGCCACCAGCAGAGTTCCCCTACAAAGCGGGACTAACTACAATGAGCAGTTCTTC
J gene: TRBJ1-2; V gene: TRBV6-5; D gene: NA; clone size: once; CDR3 protein: CASRGGRSANYGYTF; CDR3 DNA: TGTGCCAGCCGGGGGGGGCGAAGCGCTAACTATGGCTACACCTTC
J gene: TRBJ2-7; V gene: TRBV5-1; D gene: NA; clone size: NA; CDR3 protein: CASSSIPGTSVQGEQYF; CDR3 DNA: TGCGCCAGCAGCTCAATCCCGGGGACATCGGTTCAGGGGGAGCAGTACTTC
J gene: TRBJ1-1; V gene: TRBV2; D gene: NA; clone size: few; CDR3 protein: CASSEDRGNTEAFF; CDR3 DNA: TGTGCCAGCAGTGAAGATCGGGGGAACACTGAAGCTTTCTTT
J gene: TRBJ2-2; V gene: TRBV19; D gene: NA; clone size: NA; CDR3 protein: CASSLAGAGGGELFF; CDR3 DNA: TGTGCCAGTAGTCTGGCGGGGGCCGGGGGAGGGGAGCTGTTTTTT
J gene: TRBJ2-7; V gene: TRBV28; D gene: NA; clone size: NA; CDR3 protein: CASSSSATGEYHEQYF; CDR3 DNA: TGTGCCAGCAGTTCTTCTGCGACGGGAGAGTACCACGAGCAGTACTTC
J gene: TRBJ2-7; V gene: TRBV6-6; D gene: NA; clone size: NA; CDR3 protein: CASSPLREQYF; CDR3 DNA: TGTGCCAGCAGCCCCCTTCGCGAGCAGTACTTC
J gene: TRBJ1-4; V gene: TRBV5-1; D gene: NA; clone size: NA; CDR3 protein: CASSLGGGNTEKLFF; CDR3 DNA: TGCGCCAGCAGCTTAGGGGGTGGCAATACTGAAAAACTGTTTTTT
J gene: TRBJ1-1; V gene: TRBV2; D gene: NA; clone size: NA; CDR3 protein: CASSADRRGTEAFF; CDR3 DNA: TGTGCCAGCAGTGCAGACAGGAGAGGGACTGAAGCTTTCTTT
J gene: TRBJ1-2; V gene: TRBV7-2; D gene: NA; clone size: NA; CDR3 protein: CASSSAGTEYGYTF; CDR3 DNA: TGTGCCAGCAGCAGCGCCGGGACTGAATATGGCTACACCTTC
J gene: TRBJ1-6; V gene: TRBV5-1; D gene: NA; clone size: NA; CDR3 protein: CASTREGTGNSPLHF; CDR3 DNA: TGCGCCAGCACGCGGGAAGGTACGGGTAATTCACCCCTCCACTTT
J gene: TRBJ1-1; V gene: TRBV5-1; D gene: TRBD1; clone size: NA; CDR3 protein: CASSLNRGLGTEAFF; CDR3 DNA: TGCGCCAGCAGTTTGAACAGGGGGTTGGGCACTGAAGCTTTCTTT
J gene: TRBJ2-1; V gene: TRBV7-9; D gene: NA; clone size: NA; CDR3 protein: CASSLPSRSLSYNEQFF; CDR3 DNA: TGTGCCAGCAGCCTTCCCTCGCGGTCCCTTTCTTACAATGAGCAGTTCTTC
J gene: TRBJ2-1; V gene: TRBV9; D gene: NA; clone size: NA; CDR3 protein: CAGSVAAVYSYNEQFF; CDR3 DNA: TGTGCCGGCAGCGTAGCCGCGGTGTACTCCTACAATGAGCAGTTCTTC
J gene: TRBJ2-7; V gene: TRBV18; D gene: NA; clone size: NA; CDR3 protein: CASSPPAGGPYEQYF; CDR3 DNA: TGTGCCAGCTCACCACCTGCCGGGGGGCCCTACGAGCAGTACTTC
J gene: TRBJ2-5; V gene: TRBV7-8; D gene: NA; clone size: NA; CDR3 protein: CASSSDRRETQYF; CDR3 DNA: TGTGCCAGCAGCTCCGACAGGAGGGAGACCCAGTACTTC